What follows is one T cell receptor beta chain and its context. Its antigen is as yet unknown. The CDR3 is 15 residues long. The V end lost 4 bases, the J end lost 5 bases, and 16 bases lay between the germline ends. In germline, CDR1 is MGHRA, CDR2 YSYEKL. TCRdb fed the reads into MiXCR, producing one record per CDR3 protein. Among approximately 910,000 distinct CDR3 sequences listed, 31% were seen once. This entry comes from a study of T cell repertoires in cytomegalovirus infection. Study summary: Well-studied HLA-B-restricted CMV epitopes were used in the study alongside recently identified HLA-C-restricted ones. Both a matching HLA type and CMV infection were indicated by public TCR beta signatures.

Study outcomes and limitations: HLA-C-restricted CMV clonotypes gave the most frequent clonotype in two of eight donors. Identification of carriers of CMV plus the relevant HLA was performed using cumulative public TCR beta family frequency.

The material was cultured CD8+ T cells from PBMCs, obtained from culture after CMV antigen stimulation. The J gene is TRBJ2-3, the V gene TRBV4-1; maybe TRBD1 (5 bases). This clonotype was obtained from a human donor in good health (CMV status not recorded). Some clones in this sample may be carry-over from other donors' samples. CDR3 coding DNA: TGCGCCAGCAGCCGTAGCAGGGAATATTTAGATACGCAGTATTTT. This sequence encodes CASSRSREYLDTQYF.